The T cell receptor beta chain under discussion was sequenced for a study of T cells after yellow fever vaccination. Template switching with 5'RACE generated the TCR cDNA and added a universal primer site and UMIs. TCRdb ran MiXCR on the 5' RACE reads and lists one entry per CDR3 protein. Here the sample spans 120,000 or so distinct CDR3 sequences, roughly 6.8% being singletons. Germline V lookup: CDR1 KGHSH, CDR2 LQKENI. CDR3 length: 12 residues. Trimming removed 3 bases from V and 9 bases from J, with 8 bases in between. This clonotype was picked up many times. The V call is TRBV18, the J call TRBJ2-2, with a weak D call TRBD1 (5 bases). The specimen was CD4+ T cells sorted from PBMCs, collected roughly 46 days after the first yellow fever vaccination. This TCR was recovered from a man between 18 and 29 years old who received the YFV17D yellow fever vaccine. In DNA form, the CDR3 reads TGTGCCAGCTCACCCACGGACAGGGAGCTGTTTTTT. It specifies CASSPTDRELFF.